This is a list of T cell receptor beta chains from one sample in a study of T cell responses to AZD1222 COVID-19 vaccine. Here immunoSEQ multiplex PCR was the method, and the copy in TCRdb shows in-frame clones only, minus some. This sample has about 140,000 clones; around 84% occur once, and the top ten carry approximately 5%. Sample: peripheral blood, taken 28 days after the second AZD1222 dose. The receptors shown here come from an adult who received the AZD1222 COVID-19 vaccine. The CDR3 runs from the conserved cysteine through the conserved F or W. Fields, in order: CDR3 protein, clone size, V gene. For some rows the clone size is stated as once, few or many, or as a class when expanded; others skip it.

CASSLEGDRVMFF NA TRBV5-4
CASSPRDNQETQYF few TRBV19
CASSLGGNSNQPQHF NA TRBV5-4
CASSPGRGVLGGYTF NA TRBV9
CASSSSRADRETQYF NA TRBV11-2
CASSKGHLDYGYTF NA TRBV5-1
CAIGGAPADTQYF NA TRBV10-3
CASSSLTGGYGYTF NA TRBV5-1
CASSVAQQGPNTGELFF few TRBV9
CASSEGTISEQYF NA TRBV2
CASSPPSGRGGSYNEQFF NA TRBV5-1
CASRTGNSYNSPLHF NA TRBV2
CASSYLAGVADTQYF NA TRBV6-5
CASSQGEGVGNEKLFF once TRBV4-2
CASSLLGTGADTQYF once TRBV27
CATSRDPPGYSGGADNEQFF NA TRBV15
CASTAPGGGPYNEQFF NA TRBV7-2
CASSETTLGGYNEQFF NA TRBV2
CATSDWDTNYGYTF NA TRBV24-1
CASSSETDYGYTF NA TRBV12-3/TRBV12-4
CASSESPALNTEAFF NA TRBV10-1
CASSQWTGYGYTF NA TRBV4-1
CSQGLRETQYF NA TRBV20-1
CASSLDRSEQFF NA TRBV9
CATSGGGSVNTGELFF NA TRBV24-1
CASSHPQPFNYGYTF NA TRBV11-2
CSVRTVEKLFF NA TRBV29-1
CASSTGQGTNTEAFF NA TRBV5-4
CASSETEFQPQHF NA TRBV10-1
CASSLGGLAGVTSVYF NA TRBV13
CASSQPGRRTYNEQFF few TRBV4-1
CASSQGTLPLHF few TRBV3-1/TRBV3-2
CASSSLSYMNTEAFF once TRBV28
CASSEEGNTIYF once TRBV2
CASRNTGSGEQFF NA TRBV27
CASSFGASNQPQHF few TRBV27
CASSQDSGGVPQHF NA TRBV4-1
CASSFLGDTTNTEAFF NA TRBV27
CASSLVARETQYF NA TRBV7-2